This TCR beta chain was sequenced in a study of T cells in Graves' hyperthyroidism and ophthalmopathy. It was RNA transcripts that yielded the amplified TCR beta CDR3 regions. TCR CDR3 underwent first-round RT-PCR with the HTBI primer set. One entry per CDR3 protein, called by TCRdb with MiXCR from the multiplex PCR reads. The table has 650,000 to 850,000 distinct CDR3 sequences, roughly 20% seen once. Patients were aged 18 to 65, had disease duration under 2 months, and had newly diagnosed hyperthyroidism. Orbital computed tomography, thyroid ultrasound, serum thyroxine and TRAb, and clinical symptoms together informed the diagnoses. The PBMCs studied were ones that came from 8.5 to 10 ml fresh peripheral blood. Germline-derived CDR1 and CDR2 are KGHDR and SFDVKD. CDR3 size: 15 residues. The V end lost 5 bases, the J end lost 0 bases, and 12 bases lay between the germline ends.

The rearrangement links TRBV24-1 to TRBJ2-5; perhaps TRBD1 as D (6 bases). The origin of this receptor is a woman between 45 and 60 years old with Graves' hyperthyroidism that later progressed to Graves' ophthalmopathy. The sequencing input was blood. The DNA of the CDR3 is TGTGCCACCAGTGTTGGGGGCGGCCACCAAGAGACCCAGTACTTC. Translating gives CATSVGGGHQETQYF.